Described below is a single T cell receptor (beta chain) sequence and its context. Amplified TCR beta CDR3 regions came from RNA transcripts. The HTBI primer set was used in a first-round RT-PCR of the TCR CDR3. TCRdb independently ran MiXCR on the multiplex PCR reads; one entry per CDR3 protein. The sample includes some 720,000 distinct CDR3 sequences, about 15% of them seen just once. The germline gives CDR1 SGHDT, CDR2 YYEEEE. V lost 1 base, J lost 2 bases, and 21 bases stayed unmatched. The CDR3 length is 21 residues. The data were taken from a study of T cells in Graves' hyperthyroidism and ophthalmopathy.

The receptor comes from a man between 18 and 29 years old with Graves' hyperthyroidism. The V call is TRBV5-6, the J call TRBJ2-1; 7 nucleotides align to TRBD2. Sequencing was performed on blood. The CDR3 DNA sequence: TGTGCCAGCAGCTTGTTATTTTGGCTAGCGGAGGGGACGGCCCCCTACAATGAGCAGTTCTTC. Encoded protein: CASSLLFWLAEGTAPYNEQFF.